The present T cell receptor (beta chain) was sequenced within a study of beta chain features in type 1 diabetes. A single heparinised blood sample, averaging roughly 100 mL, was obtained per donor. Every bit of the isolated RNA underwent reverse transcription, so sequencing read expressed TCRB transcripts. Method: immunoSEQ multiplex PCR; TCRdb's copy keeps in-frame clones and lacks some. The sample contains more than 300,000 clones, 9.6% of which appear only once. Points from the study as a whole: Shortening that was moderate but significant affected the TCRB CDR3s of Type 1 diabetes patients in all four CD4+ subsets. The naive, central memory and Treg TCRB repertoires looked more alike in patients than they did in healthy donors. VDJ junctions from patients with type 1 diabetes contained fewer insertions and more deletions. Whatever favoring of shorter templates PCR might show would apply equally to patients and controls.

From germline, CDR1 is MNHNY and CDR2 SVGAGI (reference sequence). The V gene lost 6 bases and the J gene lost 4 bases, with 10 bases spanning the gap. The CDR3 is 12 amino acids. This clone was seen more than once but under ten times. The antigen remains unidentified. The sample was central memory CD4+ T cells from blood. The genes are TRBV6-6 and TRBJ2-7; D possibly corresponds to TRBD2 (6 bases). The clonotype comes from a man aged 30 to 39 with type 1 diabetes. CDR3: CASSPGRYEQYF. CDR3 DNA: TGTGCCAGCAGCCCTGGGAGGTACGAGCAGTACTTC.